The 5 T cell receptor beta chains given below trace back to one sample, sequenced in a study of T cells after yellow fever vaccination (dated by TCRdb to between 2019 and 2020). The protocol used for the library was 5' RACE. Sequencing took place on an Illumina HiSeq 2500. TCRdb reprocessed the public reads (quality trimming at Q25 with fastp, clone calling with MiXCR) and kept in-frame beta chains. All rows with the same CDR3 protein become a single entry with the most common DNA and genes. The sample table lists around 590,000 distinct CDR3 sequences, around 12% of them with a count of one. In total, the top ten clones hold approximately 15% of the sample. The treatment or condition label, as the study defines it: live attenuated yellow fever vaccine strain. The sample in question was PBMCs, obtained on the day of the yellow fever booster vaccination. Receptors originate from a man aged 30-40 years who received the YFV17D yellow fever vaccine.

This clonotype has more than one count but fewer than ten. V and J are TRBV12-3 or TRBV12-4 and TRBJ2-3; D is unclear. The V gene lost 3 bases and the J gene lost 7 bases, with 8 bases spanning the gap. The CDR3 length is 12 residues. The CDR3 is CASSLGIYTQYF. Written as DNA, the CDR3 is TGTGCCAGCAGTTTGGGTATATATACGCAGTATTTT.

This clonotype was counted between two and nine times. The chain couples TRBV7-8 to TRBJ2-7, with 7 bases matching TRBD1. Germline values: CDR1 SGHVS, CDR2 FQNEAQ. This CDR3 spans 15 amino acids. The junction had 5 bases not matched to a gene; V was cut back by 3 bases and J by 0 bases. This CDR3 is CASSFDRDVSYEQYF. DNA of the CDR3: TGTGCCAGCAGCTTCGACAGGGACGTCTCCTACGAGCAGTACTTC.

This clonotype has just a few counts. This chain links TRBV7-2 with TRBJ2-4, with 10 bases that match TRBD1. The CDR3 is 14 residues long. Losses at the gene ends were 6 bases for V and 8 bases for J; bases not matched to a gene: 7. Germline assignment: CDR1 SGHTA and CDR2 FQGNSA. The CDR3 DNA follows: TGTGCCAGCAGGACAGGGGGCAGTGAGTACATTCAGTACTTC. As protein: CASRTGGSEYIQYF.

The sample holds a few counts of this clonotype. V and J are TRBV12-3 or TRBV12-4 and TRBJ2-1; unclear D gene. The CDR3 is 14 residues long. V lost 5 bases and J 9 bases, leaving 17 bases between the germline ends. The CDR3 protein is CASSAPARSTEQFF. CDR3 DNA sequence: TGTGCCAGCAGTGCGCCGGCCCGGTCCACTGAGCAGTTCTTC.

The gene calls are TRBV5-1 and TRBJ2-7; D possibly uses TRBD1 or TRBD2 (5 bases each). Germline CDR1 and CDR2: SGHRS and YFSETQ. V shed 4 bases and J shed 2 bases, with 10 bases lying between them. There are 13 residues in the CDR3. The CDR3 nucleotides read TGCGCCAGCAGCGGGACGGATACCTACGAGCAGTACTTC. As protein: CASSGTDTYEQYF.